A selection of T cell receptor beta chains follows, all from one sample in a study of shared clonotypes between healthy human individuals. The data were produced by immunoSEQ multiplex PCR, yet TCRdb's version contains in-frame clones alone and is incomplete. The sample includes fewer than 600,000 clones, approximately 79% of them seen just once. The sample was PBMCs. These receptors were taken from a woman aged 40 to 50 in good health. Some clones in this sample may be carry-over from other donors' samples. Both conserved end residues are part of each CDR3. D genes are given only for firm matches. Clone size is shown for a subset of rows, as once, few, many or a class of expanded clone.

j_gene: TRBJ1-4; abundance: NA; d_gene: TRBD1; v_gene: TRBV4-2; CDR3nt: TGTGCCAGCAGCCAAGACGGAGGACAGGGAAATGAAAAACTGTTTTTT; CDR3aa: CASSQDGGQGNEKLFF
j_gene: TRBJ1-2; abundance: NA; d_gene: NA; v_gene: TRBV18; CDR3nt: TGTGCCAGCTCACCGGACAGCCGTTATGGCTACACCTTC; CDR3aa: CASSPDSRYGYTF
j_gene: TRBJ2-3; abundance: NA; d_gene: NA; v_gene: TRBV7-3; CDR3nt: TGTGCCAGCAGCTTAACTCCTGGCAGAGCAGATACGCAGTATTTT; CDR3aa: CASSLTPGRADTQYF
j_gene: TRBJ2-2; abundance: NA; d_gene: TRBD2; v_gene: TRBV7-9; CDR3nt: TGTGCCAGCAGCTCGGTAGCGGGAGCCGGGGAGCTGTTTTTT; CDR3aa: CASSSVAGAGELFF
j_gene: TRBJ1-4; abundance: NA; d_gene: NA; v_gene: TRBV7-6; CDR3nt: TGTGCCAGCAGCTTAAACAGGGCGAGGGGTGAAAAACTGTTTTTT; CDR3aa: CASSLNRARGEKLFF
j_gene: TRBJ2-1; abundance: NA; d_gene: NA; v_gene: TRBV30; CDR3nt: TGTGCCTGGAGTGTAAGCATTACCGGAGGGGCCCACAATGAGCAGTTCTTC; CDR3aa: CAWSVSITGGAHNEQFF
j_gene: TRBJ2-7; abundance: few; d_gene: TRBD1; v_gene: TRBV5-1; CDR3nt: TGCGCCAGCAGCTTGGCGGGACAGGCCGGGGAGCAGTACTTC; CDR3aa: CASSLAGQAGEQYF
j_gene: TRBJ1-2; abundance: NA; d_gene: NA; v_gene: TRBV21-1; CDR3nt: TGTGCCAGCAGCAAAGATTCGAGGTGTCAGGGGCCACATAAAGGTGGCTACACCTTC; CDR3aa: CASSKDSRCQGPHKGGYTF
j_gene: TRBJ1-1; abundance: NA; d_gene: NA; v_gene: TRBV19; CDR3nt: TGTGCCAGTAGCCATCTCCCAGGGCTCGGGAACACTGAAGCTTTCTTT; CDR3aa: CASSHLPGLGNTEAFF
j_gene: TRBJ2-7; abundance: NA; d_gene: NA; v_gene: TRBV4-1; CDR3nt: TGCGCCAGCAGCCCAGGACTGGAAGCCTACGAGCAGTACTTC; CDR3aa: CASSPGLEAYEQYF
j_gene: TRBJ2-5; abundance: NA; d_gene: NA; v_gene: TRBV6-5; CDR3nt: TGTGCCAGCAGTTCCCCTCCGACAGGCGTACAAGAGACCCAGTACTTC; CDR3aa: CASSSPPTGVQETQYF
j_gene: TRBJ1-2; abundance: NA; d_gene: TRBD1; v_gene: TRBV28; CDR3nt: TGTGCCAGCAGTCCCCCGGGGACAGAGAACTATGGCTACACCTTC; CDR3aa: CASSPPGTENYGYTF
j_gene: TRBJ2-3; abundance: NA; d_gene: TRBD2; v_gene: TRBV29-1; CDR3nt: TGCAGCGTTGAAGCCCTAGCGGTTGGCACAGATACGCAGTATTTT; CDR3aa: CSVEALAVGTDTQYF
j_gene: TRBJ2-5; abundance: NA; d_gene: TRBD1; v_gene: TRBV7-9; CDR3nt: TGTGCCAGCAGCTTAAACAGGGGGGCCTGGGAGACCCAGTACTTC; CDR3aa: CASSLNRGAWETQYF
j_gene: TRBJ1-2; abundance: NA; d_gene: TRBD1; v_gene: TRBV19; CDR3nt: TGTGCCAGTAGTGTTTCCCGGGACAGCGGTGGCTACACCTTC; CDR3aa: CASSVSRDSGGYTF
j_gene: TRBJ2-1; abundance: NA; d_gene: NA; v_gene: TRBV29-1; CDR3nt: TGCAGCGTTGAAGGCGGGTTCTCCTACAATGAGCAGTTCTTC; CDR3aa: CSVEGGFSYNEQFF
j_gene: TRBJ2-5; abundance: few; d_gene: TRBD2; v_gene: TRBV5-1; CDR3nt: TGCGCCAGCAGCTTGGAGGCTAGCGGAGCCCAAGAGACCCAGTACTTC; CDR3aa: CASSLEASGAQETQYF
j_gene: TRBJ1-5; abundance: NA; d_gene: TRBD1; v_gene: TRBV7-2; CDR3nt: TGTGCCAGCAGCTCCCGACAGGGAGGGAGCAATCAGCCCCAGCATTTT; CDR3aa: CASSSRQGGSNQPQHF
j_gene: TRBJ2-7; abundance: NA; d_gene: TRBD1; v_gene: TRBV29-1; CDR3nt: TGCAGCGTTGGGGTTTGGGGAGTCAGCCCGACAGGGGTCTCCTACGAGCAGTACTTC; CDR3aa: CSVGVWGVSPTGVSYEQYF
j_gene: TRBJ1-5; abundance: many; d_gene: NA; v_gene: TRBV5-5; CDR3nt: TGTGCCAGCAGCTTAGGAGAGTATCAGCCCCAGCATTTT; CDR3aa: CASSLGEYQPQHF
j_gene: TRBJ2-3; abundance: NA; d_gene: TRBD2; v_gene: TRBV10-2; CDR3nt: TGCGCCAGCAGTCGGGCGGGAGGGGAGACAGATACGCAGTATTTT; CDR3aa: CASSRAGGETDTQYF
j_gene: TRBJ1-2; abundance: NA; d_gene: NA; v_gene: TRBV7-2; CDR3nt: TGTGCCAGCAGCTTAGTCATAGTTAACTATGGCTACACCTTC; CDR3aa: CASSLVIVNYGYTF
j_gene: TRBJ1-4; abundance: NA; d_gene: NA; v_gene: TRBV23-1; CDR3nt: TGCGCCAGCAGTAAATCTGCCGGGGGGTTGAGGGAAAAACTGTTTTTT; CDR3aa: CASSKSAGGLREKLFF
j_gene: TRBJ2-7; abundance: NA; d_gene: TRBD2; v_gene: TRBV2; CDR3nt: TGTGCCAGCAGTGTGCGGGAGTGGGTCTACGAGCAGTACTTC; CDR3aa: CASSVREWVYEQYF
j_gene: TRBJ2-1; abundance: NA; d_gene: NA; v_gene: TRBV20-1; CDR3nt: TGCAGTGCTAGAGTACACAATGAGCAGTTCTTC; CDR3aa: CSARVHNEQFF
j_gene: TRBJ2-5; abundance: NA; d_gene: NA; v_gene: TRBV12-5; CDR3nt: TGTGCTAGTGGTTTGCTATCCCGGACTAACCAAGAGACCCAGTACTTC; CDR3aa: CASGLLSRTNQETQYF
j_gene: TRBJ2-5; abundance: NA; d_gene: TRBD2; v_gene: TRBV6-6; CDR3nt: TGTGCCAGCAGTTACTCGGCGGGAGGGCCGGGGGAGACCCAGTACTTC; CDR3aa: CASSYSAGGPGETQYF
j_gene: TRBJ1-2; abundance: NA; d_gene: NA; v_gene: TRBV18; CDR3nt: TGTGCCAGCTCATCTGAAATAGGCCTGGGCTATGGCTACACCTTC; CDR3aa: CASSSEIGLGYGYTF
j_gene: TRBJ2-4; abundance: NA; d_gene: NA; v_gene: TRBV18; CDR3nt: TGTGCCAGCTCACCATGGACTACTACCTCAGGTCTAGCCAAAAACATTCAGTACTTC; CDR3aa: CASSPWTTTSGLAKNIQYF
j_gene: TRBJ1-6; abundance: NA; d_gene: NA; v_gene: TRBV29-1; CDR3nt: TGCAGCGTCCGAGTGGGGGTTAATTCACCCCTCCACTTT; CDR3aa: CSVRVGVNSPLHF
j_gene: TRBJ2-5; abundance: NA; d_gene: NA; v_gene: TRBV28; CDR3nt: TGTGCCAGCAGTTCCCCCTCCGGGCCTGGGGAGACCCAGTACTTC; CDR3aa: CASSSPSGPGETQYF
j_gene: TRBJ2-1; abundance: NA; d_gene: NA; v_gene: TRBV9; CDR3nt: TGTGCCAGCAGCGGGGACTCAAGCTCCTACAATGAGCAGTTCTTC; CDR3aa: CASSGDSSSYNEQFF
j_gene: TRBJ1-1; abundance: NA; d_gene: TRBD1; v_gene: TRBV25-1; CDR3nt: TGTGCCAGCAGCAAGCAGGGACAGGGGAACACTGAAGCTTTCTTT; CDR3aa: CASSKQGQGNTEAFF